The rows below give T cell receptor beta chains drawn from one sample of a study of blood T cell repertoires in COVID-19. Libraries were prepared by immunoSEQ multiplex PCR; TCRdb keeps only in-frame clonotypes and omits some of them. Here the sample spans approximately 100,000 clones, roughly four fifths being singletons. What was sequenced was peripheral blood. The receptor set was obtained from a woman aged 60-75 years with acute or convalescent COVID-19. The CDR3 runs from the conserved cysteine through the conserved F or W. Each record gives: D gene, J gene, V gene, clone size, CDR3 protein, CDR3 DNA. D genes are given only for firm matches. Rows may omit the clone size; those that give it use once, few, many or a size class.

TRBD2	TRBJ2-1	TRBV11-3	NA	CASSLDLAGGPNEQFF	TGTGCCAGCAGCTTAGACTTAGCGGGAGGGCCCAATGAGCAGTTCTTC
NA	TRBJ2-7	TRBV5-1	once	CASSLVPVPTTYEQYF	TGCGCCAGCAGCTTGGTGCCAGTCCCCACCACCTACGAGCAGTACTTC
TRBD1	TRBJ2-7	TRBV2	NA	CASAGTGAYEQYF	TGTGCCAGTGCTGGGACAGGGGCCTACGAGCAGTACTTC
NA	TRBJ2-3	TRBV2	once	CASNWNWGGDTQYF	TGTGCCAGCAACTGGAACTGGGGAGGAGATACGCAGTATTTT
NA	TRBJ2-3	TRBV5-4	NA	CASSYRRDISTDTQYF	TGTGCCAGCAGCTACAGACGAGACATAAGCACAGATACGCAGTATTTT
TRBD2	TRBJ2-5	TRBV27	NA	CASSPRAGGPPETQYF	TGTGCCAGCAGTCCTAGGGCGGGGGGGCCGCCAGAGACCCAGTACTTC
NA	TRBJ1-4	TRBV6-6	NA	CASSLPATVANEKLFF	TGTGCCAGCAGTTTACCAGCGACAGTCGCTAATGAAAAACTGTTTTTT
NA	TRBJ1-2	TRBV3-1/TRBV3-2	NA	CATSRVDRWGYGYTF	TGTGCCACCTCTCGTGTCGACAGGTGGGGCTATGGCTACACCTTC
NA	TRBJ1-1	TRBV3-1/TRBV3-2	NA	CASSQAGQGRSREAFF	TGTGCCAGCAGCCAGGCAGGCCAGGGGCGATCGCGTGAAGCTTTCTTT
NA	TRBJ2-7	TRBV18	NA	CASSQGAYEQYF	TGTGCCAGCTCACAAGGGGCCTACGAGCAGTACTTC
TRBD1	TRBJ1-1	TRBV2	many	CASSLQGAWTEAFF	TGTGCCAGCAGCTTACAGGGGGCTTGGACTGAAGCTTTCTTT
TRBD1	TRBJ2-7	TRBV27	NA	CASSLSGQGGYEQYF	TGTGCCAGCAGTTTATCGGGACAGGGAGGCTACGAGCAGTACTTC
NA	TRBJ1-6	TRBV27	once	CASSPPAGWNSPLHF	TGTGCCAGCAGCCCGCCGGCAGGGTGGAATTCACCCCTCCACTTT
TRBD2	TRBJ2-7	TRBV9	NA	CASSTGGSPFEQYF	TGTGCCAGCAGCACTGGCGGGAGTCCGTTTGAGCAGTACTTC
NA	TRBJ1-2	TRBV7-2	NA	CASSTSGPYGYTF	TGTGCCAGCAGCACAAGCGGACCTTATGGCTACACCTTC
NA	TRBJ2-7	TRBV15	NA	CATTSIGRARVHEQYF	TGTGCCACCACCTCCATAGGCCGTGCCAGGGTCCACGAGCAGTACTTC
NA	TRBJ2-1	TRBV2	few	CASSGGQYNEQFF	TGTGCCAGCAGCGGGGGACAGTACAATGAGCAGTTCTTC